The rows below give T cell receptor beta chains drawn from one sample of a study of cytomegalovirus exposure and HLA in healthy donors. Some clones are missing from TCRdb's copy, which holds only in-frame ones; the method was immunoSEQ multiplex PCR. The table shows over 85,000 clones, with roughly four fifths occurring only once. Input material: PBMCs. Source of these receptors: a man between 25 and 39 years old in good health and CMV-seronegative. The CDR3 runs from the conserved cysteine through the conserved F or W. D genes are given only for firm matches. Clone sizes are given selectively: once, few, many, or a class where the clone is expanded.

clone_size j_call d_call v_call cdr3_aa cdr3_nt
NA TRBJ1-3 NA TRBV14 CASRSDSAGNTIYF TGTGCCAGCCGATCAGACAGTGCTGGAAACACCATATATTTT
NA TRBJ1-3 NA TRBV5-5 CASSLAGGSSGNTIYF TGTGCCAGCAGCTTGGCTGGAGGGTCCTCTGGAAACACCATATATTTT
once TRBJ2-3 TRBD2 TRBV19 CASSSTSGSMSPSTDTQYF TGTGCCAGTAGTAGTACTAGCGGGAGTATGTCACCAAGCACAGATACGCAGTATTTT
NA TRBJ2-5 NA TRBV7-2 CASSPRILFQETQYF TGTGCCAGCAGCCCGCGGATCCTATTCCAAGAGACCCAGTACTTC
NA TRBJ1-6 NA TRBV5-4 CASSFQGGNSPLHF TGTGCCAGCAGCTTTCAGGGCGGCAATTCACCCCTCCACTTT
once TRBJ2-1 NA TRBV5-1 CASSLAGVTYNEQFF TGCGCCAGCAGCTTGGCGGGAGTTACCTACAATGAGCAGTTCTTC
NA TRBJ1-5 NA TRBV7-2 CASSLGGEGPQHF TGTGCCAGCAGCTTAGGGGGGGAAGGCCCCCAGCATTTT
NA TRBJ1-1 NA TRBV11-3 CASSPPREGRAFF TGTGCCAGCAGCCCCCCGCGGGAAGGGCGGGCTTTCTTT
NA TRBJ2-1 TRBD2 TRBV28 CASSFRGSGKDEQFF TGTGCCAGCAGTTTTCGAGGTAGCGGGAAGGATGAGCAGTTCTTC
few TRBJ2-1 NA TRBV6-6 CASTMSGGPHNEQFF TGTGCCAGCACAATGTCTGGCGGTCCCCACAATGAGCAGTTCTTC
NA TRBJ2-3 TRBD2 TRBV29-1 CSVASGSSTDTQYF TGCAGCGTTGCTAGCGGGAGTAGCACAGATACGCAGTATTTT
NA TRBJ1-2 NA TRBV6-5 CASSYQAVHGYTF TGTGCCAGCAGTTACCAGGCCGTCCATGGCTACACCTTC
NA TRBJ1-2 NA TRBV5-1 CASSGHLGLARYGYTF TGCGCCAGCAGCGGCCACCTTGGGTTGGCGCGGTATGGCTACACCTTC
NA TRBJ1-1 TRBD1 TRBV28 CASSYTTTGKTEAFF TGTGCCAGCAGCTATACAACGACAGGGAAGACTGAAGCTTTCTTT
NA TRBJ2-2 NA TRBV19 CATADRPNTGELFF TGTGCCACCGCGGACAGACCCAACACCGGGGAGCTGTTTTTT
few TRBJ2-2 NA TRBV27 CASSLPSISLGAGELFF TGTGCCAGCAGTTTACCTAGCATCTCCCTTGGGGCCGGGGAGCTGTTTTTT
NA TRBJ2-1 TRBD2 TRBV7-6 CASSQASGSNNEQFF TGTGCCAGCAGCCAAGCTAGCGGGAGTAATAATGAGCAGTTCTTC
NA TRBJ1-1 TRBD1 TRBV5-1 CATTTGGRSTEAFF TGCGCCACCACGACAGGGGGCCGGAGCACTGAAGCTTTCTTT
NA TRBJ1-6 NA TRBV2 CASNTDGTGSPLHF TGTGCCAGCAATACTGACGGGACTGGTTCACCCCTCCACTTT
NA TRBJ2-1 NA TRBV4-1 CASSQDGRGYEQFF TGCGCCAGCAGCCAAGATGGGAGGGGGTACGAGCAGTTCTTC
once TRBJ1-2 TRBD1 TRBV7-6 CASSSRDSPNYGYTF TGTGCCAGCAGCTCCCGGGACAGCCCTAACTATGGCTACACCTTC
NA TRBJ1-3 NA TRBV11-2 CASSLARAGNTIYF TGTGCCAGCAGCTTAGCCAGGGCTGGAAACACCATATATTTT
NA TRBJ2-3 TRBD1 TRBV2 CASRVDRGGTDTQYF TGTGCCAGCAGGGTTGACAGGGGCGGTACAGATACGCAGTATTTT
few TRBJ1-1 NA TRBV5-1 CASSTIPGQNTEAFF TGCGCCAGCAGCACCATACCGGGACAGAACACTGAAGCTTTCTTT
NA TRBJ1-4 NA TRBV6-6 CASSYSMGGINEKLFF TGTGCCAGCAGTTACTCGATGGGGGGGATTAATGAAAAACTGTTTTTT
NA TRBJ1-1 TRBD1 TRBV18 CASSPGQGGTEAFF TGTGCCAGCTCACCGGGACAGGGTGGGACTGAAGCTTTCTTT
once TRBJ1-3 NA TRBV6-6 CASSVYPGNTIYF TGTGCCAGCAGTGTCTACCCTGGAAACACCATATATTTT
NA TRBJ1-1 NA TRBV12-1 CASNLDRGPRSPEAFF TGTGCCAGCAACCTAGACAGGGGGCCTCGTTCTCCTGAAGCTTTCTTT
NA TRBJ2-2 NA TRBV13 CASSPDIDRNGELFF TGTGCCAGCAGCCCCGATATCGACAGAAACGGGGAGCTGTTTTTT